The clone carrying this T cell receptor beta chain turned up a few times. Its antigen is not known. TCRdb re-derived calls from the 5' RACE reads in MiXCR, one entry per CDR3 protein. The table has roughly 620,000 distinct CDR3 sequences, roughly 18% seen once. This sample was taken from a study of T-cell memory formation after mild COVID-19. Study-level findings and limits: Later expanders leaned toward CD4+, whereas clones contracting from day 15 to 85 were balanced CD4/CD8.

The V gene lost 7 bases and the J gene lost 2 bases, with 12 bases spanning the gap. The CDR3 has 14 amino acids. The receptor comes from an adult woman who had mild COVID-19 (a few samples of this study predate the infection). Cell type and time point are not known. This chain joins TRBV12-3 or TRBV12-4 and TRBJ1-5; D unclear. Sequenced sample: PBMCs or a T cell subset sorted from them (not recorded which). CDR3 amino acids: CASTSPGRNQPQHF. For the CDR3, the DNA is TGTGCCAGCACCTCTCCGGGCCGCAATCAGCCCCAGCATTTT.